These 6 T cell receptor beta chains were sequenced from one sample in a study of blood T cell repertoires in COVID-19. The method was immunoSEQ multiplex PCR; TCRdb's version includes in-frame clones alone and lacks a portion of them. The sample has around 130,000 clones, around nine tenths seen once. Sequencing used peripheral blood. These receptors were obtained from a man between 65 and 80 years old with active COVID-19.

DNA for the CDR3: TGTGCCAGCAGCACGAGCTCCTACAATGAGCAGTTCTTC. Protein: CASSTSSYNEQFF. The gene calls are TRBV9 and TRBJ2-1; D gene ambiguous. This CDR3 spans 13 amino acids. V lost 4 bases to trimming and J lost 0 bases, with 5 bases between them. The germline CDR1 and CDR2 sequences are SGDLS and YYNGEE.

The rearrangement links TRBV6-5 to TRBJ2-7; possibly TRBD1 for D (6 bases). CDR3 length: 13 residues. V lost 7 bases and J 7 bases, leaving 17 bases between the germline ends. Germline V gene lookup returns CDR1 MNHEY and CDR2 SVGAGI. CDR3 sequence reads: CASNPDSYREQYF. The CDR3 DNA reads as TGTGCCAGCAACCCGGACAGCTACCGGGAGCAGTACTTC.

This sequence joins TRBV9 and TRBJ2-6, with 7 bases identical to TRBD1. Germline assignment: CDR1 SGDLS and CDR2 YYNGEE. V shed 2 bases and J 4 bases; nucleotides not matched to a gene: 6. CDR3 length: 16 amino acids. For the CDR3, the DNA is TGTGCCAGCAGCGTTCCGACAGGGACCGGGGCCAACGTCCTGACTTTC. Its translation: CASSVPTGTGANVLTF.

The CDR3 reads CAIRISGRVIEQYF. CDR3 bases: TGTGCCATCAGGATTAGCGGGAGAGTTATCGAGCAGTACTTC. The V and J genes are TRBV10-3 and TRBJ2-7, with 9 bases matching TRBD2. V lost 6 bases to trimming and J lost 6 bases; unmatched junction nucleotides: 9. The V gene's germline CDR1 is ENHRY and CDR2 SYGVKD. The CDR3 loop spans 14 amino acids.

This rearrangement joins TRBV29-1 to TRBJ1-2; 7 bases align to TRBD1. The CDR3 totals 12 residues. Looked up from germline, CDR1 is SQVTM and CDR2 is ANQGSEA. The V gene end was trimmed by 4 bases and the J gene end by 7 bases; junction bases not matched to a gene: 6. CDR3 sequence reads: CSVVEGAVGYTF. CDR3 bases: TGCAGCGTTGTGGAGGGGGCGGTTGGCTACACCTTC.

This rearrangement joins TRBV3-1 (or the pseudogene TRBV3-2) to TRBJ1-6, with D possibly being TRBD1 (6 bases). CDR3 length: 12 residues. Trimming took 11 bases from V and 7 from J, leaving 12 bases between them. In germline, CDR1 is LGHDT, CDR2 YNNKEL (reference sequence). DNA for the CDR3: TGTGCCTCACAGGGACGGAATTCACCCCTCCACTTT. Protein product: CASQGRNSPLHF.